A single TCR beta chain is shown here with its context. What it binds is unknown. CDR1 and CDR2 (germline): SGDLS, YYNGEE. The CDR3 sequence is 18 residues long. With 0 bases clipped from V and 2 bases from J, the junction kept 8 bases outside the gene matches. These data belong to a study of T cell clonotyping in hematopoietic cell transplantation. Samples: about 28 days before transplant, then days 30, 100 and 180 after. Profiling relied on immunoSEQ multiplex PCR, and the TCRdb table lists in-frame clones only, not all of them. This sample carries about 11,000 clones, about 89% of them seen once, and the ten largest clones take 38%. Study-wide points: CD4 and CD8 repertoire contributions could not be separated without sorting. Higher Inverse Simpson Index values in graft donor and pretransplant recipient predicted broader posttransplant TCR diversity. At the given depth, recipient repertoires were over 95% de novo clonotypes.

The starting material was PBMCs, obtained 180 days after allogeneic stem cell transplant. This sequence originates from a male patient over 55 who had an allogeneic stem cell transplant from an unrelated donor, so the T cells may come from the graft donor. Some clones in this sample may be carry-over from other donors' samples. This rearrangement joins TRBV9 to TRBJ2-1, with TRBD2 matching over 10 bases. The CDR3 bases are TGTGCCAGCAGCGTAGGTGGTAGCGGGGGGTCGGCCTACAATGAGCAGTTCTTC. This sequence encodes CASSVGGSGGSAYNEQFF.